The 2 T cell receptor beta chains below all came from one sample that was sequenced in a study of blood T cell repertoires in COVID-19. Profiled with immunoSEQ multiplex PCR; TCRdb holds only in-frame clones, not every one. In the table there are approximately 71,000 clones, 88% of which are singletons. The material sequenced was peripheral blood. The source is a human donor in a cohort sampled during active COVID-19.

CDR3 region: CASSDQVAGANVLTF. Written as DNA, the CDR3 is TGTGCCAGCAGCGACCAGGTTGCTGGGGCCAACGTCCTGACTTTC. This chain links TRBV7-2 with TRBJ2-6; D not resolved. CDR3 length: 15 amino acids. CDR1 and CDR2 (germline): SGHTA, FQGNSA. The V gene lost 5 bases and the J gene lost 2 bases, with 10 bases spanning the gap.

On this clone: At one boundary the junction diverges from the germline segment, which might be a read error. V is TRBV30 and J is TRBJ2-1; 8 bases match TRBD2. This CDR3 contains 15 residues. Germline CDR1 reads GTSNPN; CDR2 reads SVGIG (reference sequence). CDR3 sequence reads: CAWSVTSGSFNEQFF. Here the CDR3 DNA reads TGTGCCTGGAGTGTAACTAGCGGTTCCTTCAATGAGCAGTTCTTC.